This passage covers 10 T cell receptor beta chains from one sample sequenced in a study of blood T cell repertoires in COVID-19. Produced via immunoSEQ multiplex PCR; TCRdb's table is partial and in-frame only. This table has fewer than 350,000 clones, roughly 90% appearing once. Material for sequencing was PBMCs or T cells enriched from blood (not recorded which). The receptors shown here come from a woman in her late teens or twenties with acute COVID-19.

This chain links TRBV2 with TRBJ1-4; D may be TRBD1 (5 bases). Germline V gene sequence: CDR1 SNHLY, CDR2 FYNNEI. Deletions cut 7 bases from V and 7 bases from J, with 10 bases between. There are 12 residues in the CDR3. The CDR3 protein is CASMGRGEKLFF. The DNA for the CDR3 is TGTGCCAGCATGGGGAGGGGTGAAAAACTGTTTTTT.

The chain combines TRBV10-1 with TRBJ2-3, with D maybe TRBD1 (6 bases). This CDR3 is built from 14 residues. Trimming stripped 3 bases from V and 6 bases from J, with 13 bases between. Germline-derived CDR1 and CDR2 are WNHNN and SYGVQD (reference sequence). The CDR3 bases are TGCGCCAGCAGTGATTGGACAGCGACGGATACGCAGTATTTT. Translation: CASSDWTATDTQYF.

This clone was seen more than once but under ten times. The chain carries TRBV10-1 and TRBJ2-7; 8 bases agree with TRBD1. The CDR3 length is 14 residues. After removal of 3 bases from V and 3 bases from J, the junction contained 4 bases not matched to a gene. CDR1 is WNHNN, CDR2 SYGVQD, per germline (reference sequence). CDR3 loop: CASSDGQGLYEQYF. The CDR3 region has the DNA TGCGCCAGCAGTGATGGACAGGGTCTCTACGAGCAGTACTTC.

J is TRBJ2-7 and V is TRBV30; tentative D call: TRBD2 (7 bases). Trimming removed 0 bases from V and 5 bases from J, with 11 bases in between. This CDR3 spans 13 amino acids. Germline-derived CDR1 and CDR2 are GTSNPN and SVGIG (reference sequence). The CDR3 sequence is CAWSVGGADEQYF. CDR3 sequence (DNA): TGTGCCTGGAGTGTAGGGGGGGCCGACGAGCAGTACTTC.

The J gene is TRBJ1-1, the V gene TRBV6-6, with D hard to call. Per the germline V gene, CDR1 is MNHNY and CDR2 is SVGAGI (reference sequence). Trimming cost V 4 bases and J 7 bases, with 7 bases left between them. This CDR3 is 11 amino acids long. The CDR3 DNA sequence: TGTGCCAGCAGTTCCCAGGTTGAAGCTTTCTTT. It encodes CASSSQVEAFF.

In this sample, this clone turned up once. The genes are TRBV3-1 (or the pseudogene TRBV3-2) and TRBJ2-1, with 9 positions matching TRBD1. The V and J ends lost 1 base and 7 bases, in that order; junction bases with no gene match: 8. Looked up from germline, CDR1 is LGHDT and CDR2 is YNNKEL (reference sequence). The CDR3 length is 16 residues. CDR3 sequence: CASSQARGQGTNEQFF. The CDR3, as DNA: TGTGCCAGCAGCCAAGCGAGGGGACAGGGAACAAATGAGCAGTTCTTC.

This chain connects TRBV7-9 to TRBJ1-5, with 9 nucleotides matching TRBD1. Germline CDR1 reads SEHNR; CDR2 reads FQNEAQ (reference sequence). V lost 3 bases and J lost 6; bases outside the gene matches: 3. The CDR3 consists of 14 residues. The CDR3 protein is CASSLGQGSQPQHF. The DNA for the CDR3 is TGTGCCAGCAGCTTGGGACAGGGTAGTCAGCCCCAGCATTTT. The complete variable domain, with remaining parts taken from reference TRBV7-9 and TRBJ1-5, reads DTGVSQNPRHKITKRGQNVTFRCDPISEHNRLYWYRQTLGQGPEFLTYFQNEAQLEKSRLLSDRFSAERPKGSFSTLEIQRTEQGDSAMYLCASSLGQGSQPQHFGDGTRLSIL.

The chain carries TRBV11-2 and TRBJ1-4; D is unclear. Germline lookup yields CDR1 SGHAT and CDR2 FQNNGV. With 0 bases removed from V and 5 bases from J, the gap between germline ends came to 10 bases. This CDR3 region has 15 residues. The CDR3 spells CASSLEPTVNEKLFF. CDR3 nucleotides: TGTGCCAGCAGCTTAGAACCCACGGTGAATGAAAAACTGTTTTTT.

This chain connects TRBV6-5 to TRBJ1-2; the match to TRBD1 covers 7 bases. The V gene end was trimmed by 7 bases and the J gene end by 5 bases; junction bases not matched to a gene: 10. This CDR3 is 14 amino acids long. Germline loops: CDR1 MNHEY, CDR2 SVGAGI. Here the CDR3 reads CASNPAGGKYGYTF. The CDR3 DNA reads as TGTGCCAGCAATCCGGCAGGGGGGAAGTATGGCTACACCTTC.

The rearrangement links TRBV18 to TRBJ1-3, with unresolved D. Germline V gene lookup returns CDR1 KGHSH and CDR2 LQKENI. Trimming took off 0 bases at V and 4 bases at J, with 19 bases between the two ends. The CDR3 consists of 18 residues. The CDR3 protein is CASSPPLFGPAGGNTIYF. The CDR3 DNA is TGTGCCAGCTCACCACCATTATTCGGGCCGGCGGGAGGAAACACCATATATTTT.